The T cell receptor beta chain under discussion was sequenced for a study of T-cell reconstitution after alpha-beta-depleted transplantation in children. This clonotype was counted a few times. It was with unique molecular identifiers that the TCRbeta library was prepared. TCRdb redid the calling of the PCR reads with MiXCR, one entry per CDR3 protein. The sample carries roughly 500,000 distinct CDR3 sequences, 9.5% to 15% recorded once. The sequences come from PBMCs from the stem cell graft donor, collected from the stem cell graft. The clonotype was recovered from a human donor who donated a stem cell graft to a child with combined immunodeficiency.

The CDR3 DNA reads as TGTGCCAGCAGCCACATGGACAGGGCTCCCTACAATGAGCAGTTCTTC. This sequence encodes CASSHMDRAPYNEQFF. This chain connects TRBV7-3 to TRBJ2-1, with TRBD1 matching 8 bases. J lost 2 bases, V lost 5 bases, and 8 bases had no gene match. CDR1 and CDR2 (germline): SGHTA, FQGTGA. The CDR3 has 16 amino acids.